The 20 T cell receptor beta chains below come from one sample, sequenced in a study of tumour-infiltrating T cells in Burkitt lymphoma (dated by TCRdb to between 2020 and 2021). Libraries came from the immunoSEQ multiplex PCR assay. TCRdb took over this immuneACCESS table, retaining in-frame rearrangements with V and J assigned. Such tables are incomplete; in checked studies, under half of the missing clones stem from an unresolved V gene, and the remainder is unexplained. A total of about 1,400 clones appear in this sample, roughly 14% of them only once. The ten largest clones capture approximately 4.6% of the sample. The sequenced material came from tumor tissue. These receptors originate from a human donor with Burkitt lymphoma.

The chain combines TRBV4-3 with TRBJ2-1; 8 bases line up with TRBD2. With V trimmed by 0 bases and J by 6 bases, 1 base remained unmatched. CDR1 is LGHNA, CDR2 YSLEER, per germline. The CDR3 consists of 14 residues. The CDR3 region is CASSQDGLANEQFF. CDR3 coding DNA: TGCGCCAGCAGCCAAGACGGACTAGCCAATGAGCAGTTCTTC.

This clone showed up just a few times. The chain recombines TRBV13 with TRBJ1-4; D is unresolved. The CDR3 loop spans 17 amino acids. With 3 bases removed from V and 5 bases from J, the gap between germline ends came to 19 bases. Germline values: CDR1 PRHDT, CDR2 FYEKMQ (reference sequence). For the CDR3, the DNA is TGTGCCAGCAGCTTTAGATTGGGATTGGATTGGAATGAAAAACTGTTTTTT. It encodes CASSFRLGLDWNEKLFF.

This clone has a handful of counts. The V and J genes are TRBV11-2 and TRBJ2-5; 9 positions match TRBD2. The CDR3 spans 15 residues. Germline trimming cut 4 bases from V and 5 bases from J; bases unmatched to any gene: 8. The germline gives CDR1 SGHAT, CDR2 FQNNGV. As DNA, the CDR3 is TGTGCCAGCAGCTCAATAGGACTAGCGCGGGAGACCCAGTACTTC. Residues: CASSSIGLARETQYF.

This chain joins TRBV5-6 and TRBJ2-7; D gene uncertain. V lost 0 bases and J lost 1, with 14 bases in between. This CDR3 is built from 16 residues. Germline-derived CDR1 and CDR2 are SGHDT and YYEEEE. The CDR3 coding sequence is TGTGCCAGCAGCTTGGGTCAAGTTCGGTTATCCTACGAGCAGTACTTC. Its translation is CASSLGQVRLSYEQYF.

This rearrangement joins TRBV6-1 to TRBJ2-5; D possibly corresponds to TRBD2 (6 bases). The end of the DNA aligns better with TRBJ2-7, so the J call may be wrong. CDR1 and CDR2 from the germline V gene are MNHNS and SASEGT. CDR3 length: 13 amino acids. The CDR3 region is CASSDHGRYEQYF. The CDR3 DNA reads as TGTGCCAGCAGTGACCACGGGAGATACGAGCAGTACTTC.

CDR3 nucleotide sequence: TGTGCCAGCAGCCTTACGGGTTATGGGGCTGGGGAGCTGTTTTTT. The encoded protein is CASSLTGYGAGELFF. This chain links TRBV27 with TRBJ2-2, with TRBD1 as a possible D gene (5 bases). Germline loops: CDR1 MNHEY, CDR2 SMNVEV (reference sequence). Trimming shortened V by 6 bases and J by 8 bases, and 19 bases separated the two germline ends. The CDR3 loop spans 15 amino acids.

In its sample, this clone was seen a few times. One junction end disagrees with the germline gene, perhaps due to a read error. The CDR3 DNA reads as TGCGCCAGCAGCCCCAGGGTGACTAGCGTCATCTTC. Translating gives CASSPRVTSVIF. The V call is TRBV5-1, the J call TRBJ2-1; TRBD2 agrees at 8 bases. The germline CDR1 and CDR2 sequences are SGHRS and YFSETQ. The CDR3 contains 12 residues.

This sequence joins TRBV5-4 and TRBJ2-7; D ambiguous. Germline values: CDR1 SGHNT, CDR2 YYREEE (reference sequence). This CDR3 contains 13 residues. Trimming cost V 1 base and J 4 bases, with 9 bases left between them. The CDR3 bases are TGTGCCAGCAGCTTGATAGACGTTTACGAGCAGTACTTC. Translating gives CASSLIDVYEQYF.

In this sample, this clone turned up a few times. The chain is built from TRBV20-1 and TRBJ1-3, with D perhaps TRBD1 (6 bases). V shed 0 bases and J shed 10 bases, with 7 bases lying between them. Germline CDR1 DFQATT, CDR2 SNEGSKA (reference sequence). The CDR3 consists of 11 residues. CDR3 DNA sequence: TGCAGTGCTAGAGACAGGGGTACCATATATTTT. Translation: CSARDRGTIYF.

The chain uses TRBV5-6 and TRBJ2-5; D possibly matches TRBD1 or TRBD2 (5 bases each). Per germline, CDR1 SGHDT and CDR2 YYEEEE. V was trimmed by 6 bases and J by 1 base, leaving 13 bases between them. The CDR3 is 14 amino acids. The CDR3 bases are TGTGCCAGCAATGAGGGGATTCTCCAAGAGACCCAGTACTTC. The encoded protein is CASNEGILQETQYF.

This clone has only a few counts. The J gene is TRBJ1-5, the V gene TRBV19; D is unclear. Trimming shortened V by 6 bases and J by 2 bases, and 17 bases separated the two germline ends. Germline V gene sequence: CDR1 LNHDA, CDR2 SQIVND (reference sequence). The CDR3 is 16 residues long. In DNA, the CDR3 is TGTGCCAGTAGGAACAACGGCCCGGGAGGCAATCAGCCCCAGCATTTT. As protein: CASRNNGPGGNQPQHF.

The V gene is TRBV9, the J gene TRBJ2-1; TRBD1 matches 7 bases. The V segment lost 0 bases and the J segment 7 bases; nucleotides outside the gene matches: 4. The germline CDR1 and CDR2 sequences are SGDLS and YYNGEE. The CDR3 runs to 14 residues. The CDR3 nucleotides read TGTGCCAGCAGCGTAGCCGGACAGGAGAATGAGCAGTTCTTC. Protein product: CASSVAGQENEQFF.

The V and J genes are TRBV30 and TRBJ2-1; 7 positions match TRBD1. This CDR3 is built from 16 residues. Germline V gives CDR1 GTSNPN, CDR2 SVGIG (reference sequence). In DNA form, the CDR3 reads TGTGCTTGGGTACAGGGGCCCGGGCCCTCCTACAATGAGCAGTTCTTC. Translation: CAWVQGPGPSYNEQFF.

This clone was counted a few times. V is TRBV5-6 and J is TRBJ2-2; D remains ambiguous. CDR3 length: 15 residues. Trimming shortened V by 4 bases and J by 2 bases, and 12 bases separated the two germline ends. Germline-derived CDR1 and CDR2 are SGHDT and YYEEEE. The CDR3 is CASSPLGLNTGELFF. In nucleotides, the CDR3 is TGTGCCAGCAGCCCCCTCGGGCTTAACACCGGGGAGCTGTTTTTT.

The chain joins TRBV18 to TRBJ2-7, with D possibly being TRBD2 (5 bases). Germline-derived CDR1 and CDR2 are KGHSH and LQKENI. V was cut by 3 bases and J by 7 bases, with 28 bases left in between. CDR3 size: 18 residues. The CDR3 is CASSPSSHKKVDLGEQYF. For the CDR3, the DNA is TGTGCCAGCTCACCGTCCAGCCACAAAAAAGTGGACTTGGGGGAGCAGTACTTC.

This clone turned up a few times. The rearrangement links TRBV5-6 to TRBJ2-5; D not resolved. Per the germline V gene, CDR1 is SGHDT and CDR2 is YYEEEE. V was shortened by 5 bases and J by 5 bases, with 19 bases between the two germline ends. CDR3 size: 15 residues. CDR3 sequence: CASSGLIDPAETQYF. CDR3 sequence (DNA): TGTGCCAGCAGTGGCCTGATCGACCCTGCGGAGACCCAGTACTTC.

This clone was seen more than once but under ten times. This rearrangement joins TRBV29-1 to TRBJ1-2, with 8 bases fitting TRBD1. The CDR3 totals 13 residues. Germline values: CDR1 SQVTM, CDR2 ANQGSEA. V trimming: 3 bases; J trimming: 8 bases; junction bases outside the gene matches: 8. Written as DNA, the CDR3 is TGCAGCGTTGACGCGGACAGGGCGAGCGGCTACACCTTC. Translation: CSVDADRASGYTF.

This chain links TRBV9 with TRBJ2-7, with 9 bases identical to TRBD1. Germline loops: CDR1 SGDLS, CDR2 YYNGEE. J was trimmed by 0 bases and V by 3 bases; bases with no gene match: 7. The length of the CDR3 is 16 residues. The CDR3 bases are TGTGCCAGCAGCGCAGGGACAGGGTCCAGCTCCTACGAGCAGTACTTC. This gives the protein CASSAGTGSSSYEQYF.

V and J are TRBV9 and TRBJ1-5; D call uncertain. This CDR3 spans 15 amino acids. Germline loops: CDR1 SGDLS, CDR2 YYNGEE. With 2 bases removed from V and 3 bases from J, the gap between germline ends came to 12 bases. Here the CDR3 DNA reads TGTGCCAGCAGCGTGGCTCCCAGCTTCAATCAGCCCCAGCATTTT. Translated, it gives CASSVAPSFNQPQHF.

The table lists this clone with a few counts. The junction shows a germline mismatch at one end, possibly a read error. V gene TRBV12-5 combines with J gene TRBJ1-2, with TRBD1 matching over 8 bases. The length of the CDR3 is 15 residues. CDR1 and CDR2 (germline): LGHNT, FRNRAP. CDR3 DNA sequence: TGTGTTAGTGGTCCAGGACAGGGACGCGGCTATGGCTACACCTTC. Translating gives CVSGPGQGRGYGYTF.